This TCR beta chain was captured in a study of shared clonotypes between healthy human individuals (dated by TCRdb to 2020 to 2022). Broadly, across the study: A few men and two women, aged 18 to 49 years, made up the cohort. Per donor, three plates each were used for CD4 naive and CD4 memory, two for CD8 naive, and one for CD8 memory. The study deeply sequenced blood TCR repertoires of about 5 healthy adults to estimate repertoire size and the extent of clonotype sharing between individuals. Each donor's leukapheresis produced roughly between about 0.9 and 9.5 billion PBMCs. To increase sequencing depth and limit assay-specific biases, TCR repertoire library preparation and sequencing were carried out by different laboratories using diverse techniques.

Broad study findings and their caveats: Sharing across several donors was observed for 4.5% to 6.5% of naive CD4, 3.5% of naive CD8, about 2.3% of memory CD4, and roughly 0.43% of memory CD8 clonotypes. Incomplete sequencing was indicated by rarefaction of sorted-subset datasets, despite the large sequencing depth. Based on pairwise subsampling, the degree of clonotype sharing among donors was expected to be affected by sequencing depth. Compared with non-shared clonotypes, the clonotypes found in all four sorted-subset donors had higher generation probabilities. The genetic and exposure-history diversity represented was limited by the small number of donors. Estimated clonotype richness was generally larger for naive than for memory subsets. Sampling was restricted to blood, and TCR repertoires in tissues likely differ from the TCR repertoires found in blood.

As concerns this clone: This clone's antigen is unknown. Base qualities are not recorded, but no much larger clone differs from it by a single base.

CDR1 and CDR2, looked up from the germline V gene, are ENHRY and SYGVKD. The CDR3 spans 15 residues, from the cysteine through the phenylalanine. Solely the CDR3 DNA is kept, with 45 bases framed from the first base. V is cut by 4 bases and J by 2 bases, and the space between the germline ends is 11 bases. CD8 naive samples were obtained by positive selection for CCR7 among CD45RO-negative cells, yielding a CD45RA+CCR7+ population from which TemRA cells were excluded. Donors were healthy HIV-negative adults with no recently reported acute infections or vaccinations. All donors were Caucasian adults living in Nashville, Tennessee, USA. After blood collection by leukapheresis, PBMCs were isolated using Ficoll-Histopaque density gradient centrifugation and then cryopreserved in the vapor phase of liquid nitrogen. Analytical flow cytometry was used to check the purity and quantity of every magnetically sorted T cell population. Each sorted fraction had its genomic DNA isolated and then quantified by UV absorbance on a Nanodrop 2000c.

Using the deep immunoSEQ assay, multiplex PCR amplified TCR CDR3 regions from genomic DNA. For each cell subset, the extracted genomic DNA was distributed evenly across all wells of several immunoSEQ 96-well plates, and each plate served as one replicate. For sorted subsets, each replicate PCR was loaded with about 0.2 ug genomic DNA, equivalent to about 30,000 T cell genomes. Purified libraries were quantified with a Qubit 3.0 fluorometer, sized on a Bioanalyzer 2100, and re-quantified with the KAPA Library Quantification kit. Every immunoSEQ 96-well plate was sequenced on a dedicated single-read 150-cycle Illumina NextSeq 550 flow cell. The authors' analysis ran thus. Because only junctional sequences without quality scores were contained in the immunoSEQ output, filtering matching that applied to full-length reads could not be performed. Sequences were annotated with PyIR, a Python wrapper for IgBLAST v1.9, using IMGT germline references to assign V/J genes and CDR3. Reads were filtered out if the reads had weak V/J assignments (E-value above 1e-6), no CDR3, stop codons, out-of-frame junctions, or ambiguous translated residues. V3J clonotypes were defined as sequences sharing an identical inferred V gene, J gene, and CDR3 amino acid sequence. To compute the percentage overlap between repertoires, the number of shared unique clonotypes was divided by the size of the smaller repertoire. RTK rarefaction, the Chao1 estimator, and Recon v2.1 estimates of unobserved clonotypes were used to assess repertoire richness. Generation probabilities for all TCRbeta clonotypes obtained by the gDNA method from a handful of donors were computed using OLGA. What TCRdb holds here is the immuneACCESS table cut down to in-frame rearrangements. Part of the clones is not present; checked against another copy, under half of the missing clones reflect an unresolved V gene, and the others are unexplained. The V and J calls and clone size are taken from that table; D and trimming were inferred from the DNA. The sample table contains more than 2 million clones; only one count was recorded for approximately 95% of them. 0.85% to 1.2% of the sample comes from the top ten.

This chain joins TRBV10-3 to TRBJ2-2; the D gene is perhaps TRBD1 or TRBD2, as each covers 6 bases. The specimen was naive CD8+ T cells sorted from blood. What this sample's cell subset or site label stands for: CD45RA+CCR7+. The receptor was derived from a man between 18 and 29 years old in good health. The CDR3 amino acid sequence is: CAISGRDKNTGELFF. The base sequence is TGTGCCATCAGTGGGCGGGACAAAAACACCGGGGAGCTGTTTTTT.